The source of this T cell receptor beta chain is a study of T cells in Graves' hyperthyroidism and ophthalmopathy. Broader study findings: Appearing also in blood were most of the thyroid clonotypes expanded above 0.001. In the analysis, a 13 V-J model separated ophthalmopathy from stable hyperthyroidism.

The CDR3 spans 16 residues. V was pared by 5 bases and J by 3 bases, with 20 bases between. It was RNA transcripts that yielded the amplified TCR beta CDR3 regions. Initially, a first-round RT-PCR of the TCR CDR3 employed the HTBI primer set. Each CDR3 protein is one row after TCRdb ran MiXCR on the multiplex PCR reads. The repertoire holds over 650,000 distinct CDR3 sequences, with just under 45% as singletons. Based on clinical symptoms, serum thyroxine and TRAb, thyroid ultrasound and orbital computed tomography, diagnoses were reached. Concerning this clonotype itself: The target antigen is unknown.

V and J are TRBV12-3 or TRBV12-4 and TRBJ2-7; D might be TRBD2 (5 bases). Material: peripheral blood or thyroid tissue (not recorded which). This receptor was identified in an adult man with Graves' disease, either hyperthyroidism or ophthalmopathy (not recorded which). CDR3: CASSDYHHHPSYEQYF. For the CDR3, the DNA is TGTGCCAGCAGTGACTATCATCATCATCCTAGCTACGAGCAGTACTTC.